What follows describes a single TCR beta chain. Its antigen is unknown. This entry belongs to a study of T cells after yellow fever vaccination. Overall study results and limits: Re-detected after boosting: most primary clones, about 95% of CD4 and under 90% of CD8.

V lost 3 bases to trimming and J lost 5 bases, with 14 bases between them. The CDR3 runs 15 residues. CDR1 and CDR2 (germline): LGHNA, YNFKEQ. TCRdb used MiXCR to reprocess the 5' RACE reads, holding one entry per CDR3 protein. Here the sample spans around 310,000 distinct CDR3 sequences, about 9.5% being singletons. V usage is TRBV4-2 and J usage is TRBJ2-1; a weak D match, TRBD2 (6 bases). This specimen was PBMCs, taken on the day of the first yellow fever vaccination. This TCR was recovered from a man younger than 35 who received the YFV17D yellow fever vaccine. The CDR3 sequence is CASSHDSGSDNEQFF. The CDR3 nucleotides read TGTGCCAGCAGCCACGATAGCGGTTCCGACAATGAGCAGTTCTTC.